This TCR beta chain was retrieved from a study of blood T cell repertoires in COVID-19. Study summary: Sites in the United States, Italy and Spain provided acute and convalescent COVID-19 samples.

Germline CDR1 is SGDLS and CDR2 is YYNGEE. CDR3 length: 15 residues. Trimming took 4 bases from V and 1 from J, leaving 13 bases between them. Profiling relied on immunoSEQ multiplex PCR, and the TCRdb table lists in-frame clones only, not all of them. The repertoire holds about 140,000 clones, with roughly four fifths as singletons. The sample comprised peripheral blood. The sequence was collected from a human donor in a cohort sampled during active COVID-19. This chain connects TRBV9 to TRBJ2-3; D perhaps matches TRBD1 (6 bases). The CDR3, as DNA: TGTGCCAGCAGCCCACAGGGATTCGGCACAGATACGCAGTATTTT. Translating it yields CASSPQGFGTDTQYF.